This T cell receptor beta chain was sequenced during a study of blood T cells in healthy people across ages. Study outcomes and limitations: It was not possible, with unsorted PBMCs, to conclusively compare naive and antigen-experienced cells.

The CDR3 contains 14 residues. Germline assignment: CDR1 SGHRS and CDR2 YFSETQ. V gave up 4 bases and J gave up 6 bases, with 17 bases separating them. Through a sample-barcoded 5' primer and a J-beta primer mix, a second PCR was run for roughly 6 to 11 cycles. Each CDR3 protein is one row after TCRdb ran MiXCR on the 5' RACE reads. The repertoire holds 550,000 to 750,000 distinct CDR3 sequences, with under 25% as singletons. This clonotype was recorded a few times. The antigen is undetermined. Sequenced material: blood. The chain employs TRBV5-1 and TRBJ2-7; D not resolved. The sequence came from a man in his 70s in good health. The CDR3 nucleotides read TGCGCCAGCAGCATCGACACGAATAGTATCGAGCAGTACTTC. Its protein product is CASSIDTNSIEQYF.